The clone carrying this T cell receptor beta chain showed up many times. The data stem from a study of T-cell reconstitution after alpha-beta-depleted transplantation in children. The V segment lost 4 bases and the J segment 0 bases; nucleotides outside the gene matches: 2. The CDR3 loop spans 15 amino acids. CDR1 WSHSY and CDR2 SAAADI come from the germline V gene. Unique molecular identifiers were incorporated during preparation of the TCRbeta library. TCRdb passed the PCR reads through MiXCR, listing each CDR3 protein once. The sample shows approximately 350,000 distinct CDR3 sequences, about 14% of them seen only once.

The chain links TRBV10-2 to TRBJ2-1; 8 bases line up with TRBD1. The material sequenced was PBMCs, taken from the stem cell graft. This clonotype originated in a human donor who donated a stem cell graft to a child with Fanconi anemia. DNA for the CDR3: TGCGCCAGCAGTGCCGGGACAGGCTCCTACAATGAGCAGTTCTTC. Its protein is CASSAGTGSYNEQFF.